This T cell receptor (beta chain) was profiled in a study of T cell changes during pregnancy in multiple sclerosis. The CDR3 has 14 residues. CDR1 is SQVTM, CDR2 ANQGSEA, per germline. V lost 3 bases to trimming and J lost 1 base; unmatched junction nucleotides: 5. The table came from immunoSEQ multiplex PCR; TCRdb's copy has only in-frame clones and leaves some out. The sample lists 85,000 to 100,000 clones, 85% to 95% occurring once. Sample: peripheral blood, taken after pregnancy. This TCR was sampled from a female donor with multiple sclerosis, enrolled in a pregnancy study. This chain joins TRBV29-1 and TRBJ1-2, with TRBD1 matching 7 bases. CDR3 DNA: TGCAGCGTTGATAACAGGGGACATAACTATGGCTACACCTTC. The encoded protein is CSVDNRGHNYGYTF. The full variable domain, in which reference TRBV29-1 and TRBJ1-2 provide the parts outside the CDR3, is SAVISQKPSRDICQRGTSLTIQCQVDSQVTMMFWYRQQPGQSLTLIATANQGSEATYESGFVIDKFPISRPNLTFSTLTVSNMSPEDSSIYLCSVDNRGHNYGYTFGSGTRLTVV.